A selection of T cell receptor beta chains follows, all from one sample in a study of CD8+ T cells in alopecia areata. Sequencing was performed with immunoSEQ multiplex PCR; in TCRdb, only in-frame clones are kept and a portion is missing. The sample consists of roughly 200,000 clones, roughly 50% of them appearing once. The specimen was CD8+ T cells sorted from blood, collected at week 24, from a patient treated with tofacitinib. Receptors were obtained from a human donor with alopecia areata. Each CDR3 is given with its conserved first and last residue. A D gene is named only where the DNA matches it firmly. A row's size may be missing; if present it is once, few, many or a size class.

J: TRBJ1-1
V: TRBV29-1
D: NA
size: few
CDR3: CSVEWYTEAFF
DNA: TGCAGCGTTGAATGGTACACTGAAGCTTTCTTT

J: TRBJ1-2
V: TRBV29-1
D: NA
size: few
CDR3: CSVIQGGGYTF
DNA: TGCAGCGTTATCCAGGGAGGTGGCTACACCTTC

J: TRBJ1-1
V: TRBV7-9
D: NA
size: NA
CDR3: CASSSSTEAFF
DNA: TGTGCCAGCAGCTCCAGCACTGAAGCTTTCTTT

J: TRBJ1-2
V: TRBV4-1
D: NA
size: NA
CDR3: CASSQDFQGAYGYTF
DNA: TGCGCCAGCAGCCAAGATTTCCAGGGAGCCTATGGCTACACCTTC

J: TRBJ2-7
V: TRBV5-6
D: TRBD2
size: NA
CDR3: CASSQTTERGGTYEQYF
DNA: TGTGCCAGCAGCCAAACGACCGAGCGGGGGGGCACCTACGAGCAGTACTTC

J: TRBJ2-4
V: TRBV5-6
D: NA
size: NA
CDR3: CASSFDGGRNIQYF
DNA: TGTGCCAGCAGCTTTGACGGTGGACGAAACATTCAGTACTTC

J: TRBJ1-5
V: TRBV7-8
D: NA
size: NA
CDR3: CASSSARDNQPQHF
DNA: TGTGCCAGCAGCTCAGCCCGGGACAATCAGCCCCAGCATTTT

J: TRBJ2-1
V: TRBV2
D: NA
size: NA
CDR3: CASIGEWLGVGSNNEQFF
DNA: TGTGCCAGCATAGGTGAATGGTTAGGCGTGGGCAGTAACAATGAGCAGTTCTTC

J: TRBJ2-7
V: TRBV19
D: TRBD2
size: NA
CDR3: CATSGERGLYEQYF
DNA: TGTGCCACCTCCGGGGAGCGGGGGTTATACGAGCAGTACTTC

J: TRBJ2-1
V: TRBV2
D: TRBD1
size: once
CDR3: CASRGQDYNEQFF
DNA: TGTGCCAGCAGGGGACAGGACTACAATGAGCAGTTCTTC

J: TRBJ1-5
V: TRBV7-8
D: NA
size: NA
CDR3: CASSTSHQPQHF
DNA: TGTGCCAGCAGCACCTCCCATCAGCCCCAGCATTTT

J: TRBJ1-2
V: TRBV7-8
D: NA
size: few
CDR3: CAVNEKYGYTF
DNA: TGTGCCGTCAATGAGAAGTATGGCTACACCTTC

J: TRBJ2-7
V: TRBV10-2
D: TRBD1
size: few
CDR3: CASTGTGEGKQYF
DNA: TGCGCCAGCACAGGGACAGGGGAAGGGAAGCAGTACTTC

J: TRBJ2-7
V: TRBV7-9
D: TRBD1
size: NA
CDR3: CASTLGDRAYEQYF
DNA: TGTGCCAGCACCCTCGGGGACAGGGCCTACGAGCAGTACTTC

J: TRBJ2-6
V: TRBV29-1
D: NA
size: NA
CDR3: CSVDRQGPNVLTF
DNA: TGCAGCGTTGACCGACAAGGGCCCAACGTCCTGACTTTC

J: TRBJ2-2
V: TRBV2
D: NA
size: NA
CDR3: CASRVPTGELFF
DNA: TGTGCCAGCAGAGTGCCCACCGGGGAGCTGTTTTTT